This record covers a single TCR beta chain. Its antigen is as yet unknown. The sample belongs to a study of breast tumors, draining lymph nodes, adjacent tissues. Study-level points and caveats: Tumors had less TCR diversity than lymph nodes, more than nontumor tissue.

Breast cancer patients provided tissue from their axillary draining lymph nodes. TCRdb re-derived calls from the multiplex PCR reads in MiXCR, one entry per CDR3 protein. The table shows about 180,000 distinct CDR3 sequences, with 30% to 40% occurring only once. The CDR3 is 14 residues long. Trimming removed 4 bases from V and 7 bases from J; junction bases left unmatched: 4. CDR1 SEHNR and CDR2 FQNEAQ come from the germline V gene (reference sequence). This TCR derives from a female donor with breast cancer. Some clones in this sample may be carry-over from other donors' samples. What was sequenced was axillary lymph node tissue. The chain has TRBV7-9 and TRBJ1-6, with TRBD1 identical over 7 bases. CDR3: CASSSTGNNSPLHF. For the CDR3, the DNA is TGTGCCAGCAGCTCGACAGGGAACAATTCACCCCTCCACTTT.